This TCR beta chain is drawn from a study of metastatic and nonmetastatic thyroid tumors. Study-level background: Comparative analysis of repertoires was undertaken across blood and tumor or nodule tissue obtained from malignant and benign thyroid patients.

Thyroid surgery was performed in patients who had received no treatment beforehand. TCRdb re-called clones from the PCR reads using MiXCR. Here the sample spans 25,000 to 40,000 clones, under 25% being singletons. This clone was seen ten or more times. This CDR3 comprises 15 residues. V lost 0 bases to trimming and J lost 3 bases; unmatched junction nucleotides: 3. Looked up from germline, CDR1 is SGHRS and CDR2 is YFSETQ. The clonotype originates from a female donor with papillary thyroid cancer or a benign thyroid nodule (not recorded which). Some clones in this sample may be carry-over from other donors' samples. This chain links TRBV5-1 with TRBJ1-5; 7 bases agree with TRBD1. Sequenced: blood. The CDR3, as DNA: TGCGCCAGCAGCTTGGGTACAGGGGCCAATCAGCCCCAGCATTTT. Amino acid sequence: CASSLGTGANQPQHF.